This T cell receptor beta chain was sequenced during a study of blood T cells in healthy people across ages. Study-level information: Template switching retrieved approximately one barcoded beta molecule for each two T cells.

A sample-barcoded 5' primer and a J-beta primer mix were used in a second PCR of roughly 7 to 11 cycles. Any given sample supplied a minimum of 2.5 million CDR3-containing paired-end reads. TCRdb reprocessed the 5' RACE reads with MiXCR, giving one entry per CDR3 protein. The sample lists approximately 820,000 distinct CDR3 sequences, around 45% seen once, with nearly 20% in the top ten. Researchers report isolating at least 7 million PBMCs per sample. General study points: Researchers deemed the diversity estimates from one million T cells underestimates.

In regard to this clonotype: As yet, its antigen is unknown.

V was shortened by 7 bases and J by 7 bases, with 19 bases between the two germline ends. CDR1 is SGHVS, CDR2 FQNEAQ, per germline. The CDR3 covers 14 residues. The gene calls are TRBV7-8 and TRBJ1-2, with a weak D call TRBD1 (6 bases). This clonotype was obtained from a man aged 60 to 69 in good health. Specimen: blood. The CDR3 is CASNHRGGLVGYTF. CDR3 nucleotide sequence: TGTGCCAGCAACCATAGGGGGGGGTTAGTTGGCTACACCTTC.